This T cell receptor (beta chain) was captured in a study of T cells in Graves' hyperthyroidism and ophthalmopathy. Using RNA transcripts as the source, TCR beta CDR3 regions were amplified. RT-PCR in the first round (using the HTBI primer set) targeted the TCR CDR3. TCRdb redid the calling of the multiplex PCR reads with MiXCR, one entry per CDR3 protein. Among a few hundred thousand distinct CDR3 sequences listed, approximately 14% were seen once. Findings of the study overall: Ophthalmopathy, which appeared later, was predicted by the model a median around 6.9 months before onset.

CDR3 length: 13 amino acids. The V and J ends lost 0 bases and 3 bases respectively, with 9 bases between them. From germline, CDR1 is GTSNPN and CDR2 SVGIG (reference sequence). This clonotype has ten or more counts. The antigen is undetermined. The chain has TRBV30 and TRBJ2-7; D might be TRBD2 (5 bases). This receptor was taken from a woman younger than 30 with Graves' hyperthyroidism. The sample was blood. The CDR3 sequence is CAWSVAAGYEQYF. The DNA for the CDR3 is TGTGCCTGGAGTGTGGCGGCGGGCTACGAGCAGTACTTC.